These T cell receptor beta chains were read from a single sample in a study of blood T cell repertoires in COVID-19. TCRdb's copy holds only in-frame clones and misses some; the assay was immunoSEQ multiplex PCR. The sample includes roughly 300,000 clones, over 80% of them seen just once. Sequencing used peripheral blood. These receptors were taken from a woman aged 40 to 50 who had recovered from COVID-19. Both conserved end residues are part of each CDR3. A D gene is named only where the DNA matches it firmly. For some rows the clone size is stated as once, few or many, or as a class when expanded; others skip it.

>TRBV29-1|TRBJ1-1|.|.
TGCAGCGTTACACACCAAAACACTGAAGCTTTCTTT
CSVTHQNTEAFF
>TRBV30|TRBJ2-2|TRBD1|.
TGTGCCTGGAGTGTAAGGACAGGGTTGACCGGGGAGCTGTTTTTT
CAWSVRTGLTGELFF
>TRBV7-9|TRBJ2-1|.|few
TGTGCCAGCAGGCGGTCCTACAATGAGCAGTTCTTC
CASRRSYNEQFF
>TRBV11-2|TRBJ2-3|TRBD2|.
TGTGCCAGCAGGAGACTAGCGGGGGAAGGTACGCAGTATTTT
CASRRLAGEGTQYF
>TRBV5-6|TRBJ2-1|TRBD1|.
TGTGCCAGCAGTCTCGATTACAGGGGGTCAGGGAATGAGCAGTTCTTC
CASSLDYRGSGNEQFF
>TRBV15|TRBJ1-3|.|.
TGTGCCACCAGCAGAGATCTGACAGGTCTCTCTGGAAACACCATATATTTT
CATSRDLTGLSGNTIYF
>TRBV13|TRBJ1-1|.|.
TGTGCCAGCAGCTCCCGTAAGGGAGGGGGATTGGGGAAGGGCACTGAAGCTTTCTTT
CASSSRKGGGLGKGTEAFF
>TRBV28|TRBJ2-3|.|.
TGTGCCTTAACGGGGGTTAGCACAGATACGCAGTATTTT
CALTGVSTDTQYF
>TRBV14|TRBJ2-5|.|.
TGTGCCAGCAGCCAAAGTCCCAGGCGGGGGACCCAGTACTTC
CASSQSPRRGTQYF
>TRBV20-1|TRBJ1-1|TRBD1|.
TGCAGTGCTAGTCGACAGGGCGGGACTGAAGCTTTCTTT
CSASRQGGTEAFF
>TRBV7-8|TRBJ1-2|TRBD1|.
TGTGCCACCTCACGAGGGGGCCTTGGCTACACCTTC
CATSRGGLGYTF
>TRBV30|TRBJ2-1|TRBD2|once
TGTGCCAGTACAGTGACTAGCGGGGGGGCCGGTGAGCAGTTCTTC
CASTVTSGGAGEQFF
>TRBV27|TRBJ2-3|.|.
TGTGCCAGCAGCATCGATAGCGTCCGCACAGATACGCAGTATTTT
CASSIDSVRTDTQYF
>TRBV9|TRBJ2-5|.|once
TGTGCCAGCAGCGTACTGGGACTGGGAGAGACCCAGTACTTC
CASSVLGLGETQYF
>TRBV7-2|TRBJ1-1|.|few
TGTGCCAGCAGCTTAGGAGGGTCACCAGGTGGAGCTTTCTTT
CASSLGGSPGGAFF
>TRBV4-1|TRBJ2-3|.|.
TGCGCCAGCAGCCAAGATTGGGGCGCAGATACGCAGTATTTT
CASSQDWGADTQYF
>TRBV5-1|TRBJ1-5|TRBD1|.
TGCGCCAGCAGCTTGACAGGGGGTCTTCAGCCCCAGCATTTT
CASSLTGGLQPQHF
>TRBV27|TRBJ2-3|.|.
TGTGCCAGCAGGGGGCCCTTTAGGACAGATACGCAGTATTTT
CASRGPFRTDTQYF
>TRBV5-5|TRBJ2-2|TRBD1|.
TGTGCCAGCAGCTTGGAATTACAGGGGGTAGGAAACACCGGGGAGCTGTTTTTT
CASSLELQGVGNTGELFF
>TRBV10-1|TRBJ2-3|TRBD2|.
TGCGCCAGCAGGGCGGGGGGTACGGATACGCAGTATTTT
CASRAGGTDTQYF
>TRBV3-1/TRBV3-2|TRBJ2-7|.|.
TGTGCCAGCGAGGGGCGAGGGGGTGACGAGCAGTACTTC
CASEGRGGDEQYF
>TRBV7-9|TRBJ2-7|.|.
TGTGCCAGCATTTGGGGCGGAAACTACGAGCAGTACTTC
CASIWGGNYEQYF
>TRBV27|TRBJ1-2|.|.
TGTGCCAGCAGTTTAGTGCGGGCCTCCAAAGGCTACACCTTC
CASSLVRASKGYTF